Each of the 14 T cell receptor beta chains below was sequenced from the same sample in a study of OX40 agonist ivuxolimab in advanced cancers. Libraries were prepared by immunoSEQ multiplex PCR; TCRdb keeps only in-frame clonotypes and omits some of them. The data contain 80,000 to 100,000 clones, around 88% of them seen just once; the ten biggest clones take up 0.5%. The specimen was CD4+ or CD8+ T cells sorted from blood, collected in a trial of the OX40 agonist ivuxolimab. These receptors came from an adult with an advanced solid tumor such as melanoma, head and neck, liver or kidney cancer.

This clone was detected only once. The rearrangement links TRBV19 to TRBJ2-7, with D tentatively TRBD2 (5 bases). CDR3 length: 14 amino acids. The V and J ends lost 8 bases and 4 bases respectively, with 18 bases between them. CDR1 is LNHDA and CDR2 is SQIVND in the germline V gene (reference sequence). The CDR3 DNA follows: TGTGCCAGTTCTAGAGGTCAACGGGGTTACGAGCAGTACTTC. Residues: CASSRGQRGYEQYF.

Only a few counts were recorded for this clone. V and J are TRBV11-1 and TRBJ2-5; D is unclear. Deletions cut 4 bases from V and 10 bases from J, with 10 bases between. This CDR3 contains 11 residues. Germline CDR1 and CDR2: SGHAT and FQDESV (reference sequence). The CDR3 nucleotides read TGTGCCAGCAGCTATGTTGGTGACCAGTACTTC. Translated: CASSYVGDQYF.

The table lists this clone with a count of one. The CDR3, as DNA: TGTGCCAGCAGCGCCCTGGACACCATATATTTT. Translation gives CASSALDTIYF. The V and J genes are TRBV9 and TRBJ1-3, with D uncertain. Trimming removed 3 bases at V and 8 bases at J, with 6 bases between. CDR3 length: 11 residues. Germline assignment: CDR1 SGDLS and CDR2 YYNGEE.

Written as DNA, the CDR3 is TGTGCCAGCACCCAAAGGGCAGGGCGTTACGAGCAGTACTTC. Its protein is CASTQRAGRYEQYF. The chain has TRBV6-1 and TRBJ2-7; D may be TRBD1 (5 bases). The CDR3 totals 14 residues. The V and J ends lost 7 bases and 4 bases respectively, with 17 bases between them. CDR1 and CDR2 (germline): MNHNS, SASEGT.

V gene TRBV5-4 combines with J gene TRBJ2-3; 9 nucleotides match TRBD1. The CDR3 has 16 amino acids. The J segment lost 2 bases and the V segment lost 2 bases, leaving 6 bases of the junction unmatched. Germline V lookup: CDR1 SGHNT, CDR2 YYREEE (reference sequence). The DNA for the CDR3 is TGTGCCAGCAGCTTCTACAGGGGGCAATACACAGATACGCAGTATTTT. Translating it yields CASSFYRGQYTDTQYF.

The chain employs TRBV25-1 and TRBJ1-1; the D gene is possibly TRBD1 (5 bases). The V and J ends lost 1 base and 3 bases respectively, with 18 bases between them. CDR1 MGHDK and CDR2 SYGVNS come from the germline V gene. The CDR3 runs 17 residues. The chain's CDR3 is CASSEWWATEEDTEAFF. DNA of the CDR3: TGTGCCAGCAGTGAATGGTGGGCGACAGAGGAGGACACTGAAGCTTTCTTT.

Here the CDR3 reads CASSLPLDEAFF. The CDR3 nucleotides read TGTGCCAGCAGCCTACCTTTAGACGAAGCTTTCTTT. This chain joins TRBV11-2 and TRBJ1-1, with D unclear. V was pared by 5 bases and J by 8 bases, with 12 bases between. This CDR3 region has 12 residues. Germline CDR1 SGHAT, CDR2 FQNNGV.

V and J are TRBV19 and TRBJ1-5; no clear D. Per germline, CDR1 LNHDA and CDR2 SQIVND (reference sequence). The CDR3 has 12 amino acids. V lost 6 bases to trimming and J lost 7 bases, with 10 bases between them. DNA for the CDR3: TGTGCCAGTAGAAAAGATTGGCAGCCCCAGCATTTT. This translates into CASRKDWQPQHF.

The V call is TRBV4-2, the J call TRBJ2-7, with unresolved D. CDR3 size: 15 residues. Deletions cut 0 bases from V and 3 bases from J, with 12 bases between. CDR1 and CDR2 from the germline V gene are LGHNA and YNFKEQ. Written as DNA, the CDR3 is TGTGCCAGCAGCCAAGATCGGAGTGGTGACTACGAGCAGTACTTC. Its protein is CASSQDRSGDYEQYF.

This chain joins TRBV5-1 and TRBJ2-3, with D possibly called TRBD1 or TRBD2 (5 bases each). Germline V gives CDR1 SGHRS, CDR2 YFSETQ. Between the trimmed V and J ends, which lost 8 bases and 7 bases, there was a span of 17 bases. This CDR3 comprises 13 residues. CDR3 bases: TGCGCCAGTTCTGCTGGGGACGGCCATACGCAGTATTTT. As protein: CASSAGDGHTQYF.

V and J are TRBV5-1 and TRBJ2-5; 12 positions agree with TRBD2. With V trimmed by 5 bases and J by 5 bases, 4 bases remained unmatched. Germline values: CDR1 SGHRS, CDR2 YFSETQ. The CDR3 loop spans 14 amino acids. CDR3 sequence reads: CASRASGGAETQYF. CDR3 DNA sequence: TGCGCCAGCAGAGCTAGCGGGGGGGCGGAGACCCAGTACTTC. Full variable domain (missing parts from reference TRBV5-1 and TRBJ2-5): KAGVTQTPRYLIKTRGQQVTLSCSPISGHRSVSWYQQTPGQGLQFLFEYFSETQRNKGNFPGRFSGRQFSNSRSEMNVSTLELGDSALYLCASRASGGAETQYFGPGTRLLVL.

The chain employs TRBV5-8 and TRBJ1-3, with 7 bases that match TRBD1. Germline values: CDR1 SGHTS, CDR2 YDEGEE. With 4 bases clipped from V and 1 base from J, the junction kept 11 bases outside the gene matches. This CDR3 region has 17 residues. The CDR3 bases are TGTGCCAGCAGCGACACCGGGACAGCCAGTTCTGGAAACACCATATATTTT. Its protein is CASSDTGTASSGNTIYF.

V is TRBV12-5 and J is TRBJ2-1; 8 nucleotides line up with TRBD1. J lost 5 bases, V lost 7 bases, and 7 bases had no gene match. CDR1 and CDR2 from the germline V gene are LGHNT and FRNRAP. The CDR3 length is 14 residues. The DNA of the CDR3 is TGTGCTAGTGCCCCTGGGACAGGACACAATGAGCAGTTCTTC. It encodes CASAPGTGHNEQFF. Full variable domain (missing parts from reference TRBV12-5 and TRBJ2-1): DARVTQTPRHKVTEMGQEVTMRCQPILGHNTVFWYRQTMMQGLELLAYFRNRAPLDDSGMPKDRFSAEMPDATLATLKIQPSEPRDSAVYFCASAPGTGHNEQFFGPGTRLTVL.

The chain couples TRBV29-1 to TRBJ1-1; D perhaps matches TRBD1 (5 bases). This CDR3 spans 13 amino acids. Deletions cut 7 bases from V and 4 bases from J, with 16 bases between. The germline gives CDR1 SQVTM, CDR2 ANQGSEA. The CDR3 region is CSARRGVGTEAFF. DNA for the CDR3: TGCAGCGCTCGCCGGGGGGTAGGCACTGAAGCTTTCTTT.